What follows describes a single TCR beta chain. This clone has just one count. The antigen it binds to is not known. Base qualities are not provided; no much larger clone lies one nucleotide away. The data derive from a study of cytomegalovirus exposure and HLA in healthy donors (dated by TCRdb to the late 2010s). Background on the whole study: In an earlier analysis of approximately 500 of the donors, 250 to 350 Gb of sequence data and approximately 100 million unique TCR beta sequences from approximately 180 million T cells were reported. An early release that covered fewer than 800 HLA-typed donors contained about 290 gigabases of sequencing data and 75 million to 100 million unique TCR sequences. The genetic ancestry cluster associated with self-reported Caucasian donors included roughly 84% of the approximately 410 genotyped donors. The study aimed to test whether signatures of past pathogen exposure could be identified by cataloging public T cell receptors. Using immunosequencing, the study profiled T cell repertoires from 500 to 800 subjects and related those repertoires to cytomegalovirus serostatus. Along with the approximately 700-subject first cohort, a separate validation cohort of over a hundred different subjects was used. To predict cytomegalovirus infection status, the study brought together high-throughput TCR immunosequencing, statistical association of individual TCRs with disease status, and machine learning. In a later analysis, previously published TCR beta repertoires from about 670 donors were re-analyzed and high-resolution HLA genotyping was added so that TCR occurrence patterns could be studied. In the later analysis, no new phenotypic data were used to find candidate immune exposures; instead, reliance was placed on TCR beta sequences and their occurrence across donors. In an earlier analysis of more than 550 of the donors, high-throughput TCR beta sequencing was used to judge whether each TCR beta V gene segment behaved as functional or pseudogenic. Alongside the repertoire data, information on donor age, sex, ethnicity and CMV serostatus was compiled. Genome-wide SNP genotypes for about 65% of the roughly 670 donors were used in a later genetic analysis, which treated that subset as a discovery cohort. Every discovery cohort repertoire had been produced on one sequencing platform. Class I and class II HLA loci were covered by the typing at four-digit resolution. Typing coverage differed by locus: A, B, C, DRB1 and DQB1 were typed in roughly 620-630 donors, DQA1 in about 560, DPA1 in approximately 610, and DPB1 in just under 490. Roughly five DR-DQ haplotypes were handled as single units for association and clustering, since linkage in the cohort was strong. On average, roughly 200,000 unique TCR beta nucleotide sequences were sequenced per donor among about 400 genotyped donors of the cohort, with 15% to 20% of those sequences being non-productive. The research as a whole found: Cytomegalovirus status was reported to be diagnosed by the classifier with high specificity and sensitivity in both the original and validation cohorts. Because some donors lacked HLA typing at each locus, the association tests relied only on the typed subset. When HLA alleles, especially DR and DQ, strongly co-occurred, attributing TCR associations to individual alleles was difficult. Some IMGT-functional V segments, including TRBV6-2 and TRBV6-3, could not be told apart with the 87-base-pair reads, so those segments were excluded. The cohort was sequenced for TCR beta chains only, and without alpha or paired-chain data the features that could be detected were limited. In a later analysis, HLA-associated TCR beta chains were found to be more clonally expanded and to have lower generation probabilities than equally common non-associated chains. Specific HLA alleles were associated with 16,951 TCR beta sequences at a false discovery rate of 0.05 in a later analysis. Most CMV-associated TCR beta chains appeared to be HLA-restricted in a later analysis, and the HLA associations seemed to be driven largely by CMV exposure. The sequencing pipeline was judged likely to have produced a cluster of highly shared sequence variants as a technical artifact. According to a later analysis, TCR association rates differed among HLA loci, with DRB1 alleles showing the most associated TCRs and HLA-C alleles showing the fewest. A few of the identified cytomegalovirus-associated TCR beta chains were confirmed in vitro to be specific for cytomegalovirus antigens. Most TCR sequences were seen in very few donors, while some public TCRs were found in many individuals. Because counts were too low, about 18 rarely observed V segments, including chromosome 9 orphons, were left out of the earlier analysis of approximately 500 of the donors. Linkage disequilibrium might explain the correlated functional status among segregating V segments, but an unknown experimental factor could not be excluded. The study listed 150 to 200 TCR beta chains as associated with cytomegalovirus. Immune exposure information for the cohort was limited to CMV serostatus. In a later genetic analysis, fewer N-insertions in productive TCRs were reported among donors in an Asian-associated ancestry cluster than the roughly 700-donor mean. A further reported finding was that TCR beta sequences accurately predicted the HLA-A and HLA-B alleles for most subjects in the first cohort. According to the authors, the approach could potentially be generalized to other disease states and immunological phenotypes. An earlier analysis of around 500 of the donors showed that most TCR beta V segments appeared in productive rearrangements either about 90% or about 30% of the time, which broadly matched IMGT annotations. V-gene and J-gene trimming of TCR beta chains was associated with a missense DCLRE1C variant in a later genetic analysis, and the association was replicated in an independent cohort. The presence/absence analyses assumed that sequencing depth was roughly uniform across donors, and that assumption may not be true. A later analysis reported that several top co-occurrence clusters appeared linked to parvovirus B19, influenza, CMV and Epstein-Barr virus.

Inclusive of the bounding cysteine and phenylalanine, the CDR3 is 12 residues long. The entry retains the CDR3 DNA only, 36 bases that are in frame from base 1. CDR1 and CDR2, looked up from the germline V gene, are SGHTS and YDEGEE. V trim: 2 bases; J trim: 11 bases; unmatched bases: 3. Receptors were amplified or captured by the immunoSEQ multiplex PCR assay. For the multiplex PCR, a mixture combining 60 forward primers for TCR Vbeta segments and 13 reverse primers for TCR Jbeta segments was used. A multiplex PCR assay on genomic DNA amplified the CDR3 region of rearranged TCR beta genes. The Illumina HiSeq System was used to sequence the amplified TCR beta libraries as 87-base-pair reads. Regarding the original processing steps: In a later analysis, 77 million or so unique TCR beta chains were counted across the 500 to 850 repertoires, and about 9.9 million of these chains were shared by at least two donors. Raw reads were error-corrected and collapsed into unique sequences with a nearest-neighbor algorithm that merged closely related sequences to remove PCR and sequencing errors. To assign V, D and J gene segments, CDR3 sequences were aligned to IMGT reference sequences. For a sequence to be retained, a match of at least six nucleotides was required to both a V gene segment and a J gene segment. Rearrangements were classified as productive when the CDR3 lacked stop codons and remained in frame with V and J, and all other rearrangements were classified as non-productive. Following IMGT convention, CDR3 was defined as the stretch from the second conserved V-encoded cysteine up to the conserved J-encoded phenylalanine. The earlier analysis of approximately 590 of the donors excluded any sequence lacking an unambiguous match to a single V gene segment. In an earlier analysis of 587 of the donors, V segments were called functional above 56.7% productive rearrangements and were called segregating when the between-donor standard deviation exceeded 5%. A statistical classification framework was built to diagnose cytomegalovirus status from the catalog of TCR beta chain sequences. A later analysis assigned V and J genes by comparing TCR nucleotide sequences with IMGT/GENE-DB human TR gene sequences. In a later analysis, CDR3 sequences and most-parsimonious VDJ recombination scenarios were assigned using the TCRdist pipeline. In a later analysis, each TCR beta chain was defined by its CDR3 amino acid sequence together with its V-gene family, and reads lacking a unique V-gene family were excluded. A later analysis removed 500 to 600 highly shared, low-generation-probability nucleotide sequences to deal with suspected cross-contamination and a sequencing artifact. For each public chain, a later analysis derived a clonal expansion index from normalized ranks of inferred template counts within each repertoire. Generation probabilities in a later analysis came from a VDJ recombination model fitted to out-of-frame rearrangements, and those results were checked against IGoR. In a later analysis, TCR-TCR, TCR-HLA and TCR-CMV co-occurrence was scored with hypergeometric tests, and a repertoire-size bias correction was applied to TCR pairs. To estimate false discovery rates, a later analysis permuted the HLA or CMV assignments 20 times. In a later analysis, co-occurring TCRs were grouped with DBSCAN, and TCRdist sequence similarity was added when clustering was performed within HLA-allele-positive subsets. For co-occurrence clustering, repertoires with fewer than 30,000 or more than 120,000 public chains were excluded, along with 4 to 6 repertoires with anomalous nucleotide sharing. Here the immuneACCESS table is served through TCRdb, limited to in-frame sequences with V and J called. Missing clones are a known gap in these copies; in checked studies unresolved V genes cover under half, and the rest lacks a known reason. V and J calls and clone size follow that table, whereas D and trimming were derived from the DNA. A total of about 120,000 clones appear in this sample, 79% of them only once. Approximately 4% of the sample belongs to the ten largest clones.

The cohort comprised hundreds of healthy bone marrow donors. At the time of sampling, all cohort members were nominally healthy, though unrecorded immune exposures were likely present. The donor was CMV seropositive and was included in the group of about 290 seropositive cohort members. A peripheral blood sample was collected from each donor, and TCR beta sequencing was performed on peripheral blood mononuclear cells. Genomic DNA extraction from the blood cell samples was performed with the Qiagen DNeasy Blood Extraction Kit. The receptor comes from a man aged 25-45 years in good health and CMV-seropositive. The V gene is TRBV5-8 and the J gene is TRBJ2-3, and 9 bases in between align with TRBD1. Sequencing was performed on PBMCs. The CDR3 region reads CASSFTGGWQYF. In nucleotides, the sequence is TGTGCCAGCAGCTTTACAGGGGGCTGGCAGTATTTT.